These 21 T cell receptor beta chains share one sample of origin, sequenced in a study of blood T cell repertoires in COVID-19. Method: immunoSEQ multiplex PCR; TCRdb's copy keeps in-frame clones and lacks some. The sample has about 250,000 clones; less than 85% are singletons. Sequencing used peripheral blood. Receptors were obtained from a woman of 80 years or more with active or convalescent COVID-19.

J is TRBJ1-1 and V is TRBV5-4, with a possible D match to TRBD1 (5 bases). The CDR3 has 15 amino acids. V was clipped by 6 bases and J by 7 bases, with 22 bases between them. Germline CDR1 and CDR2: SGHNT and YYREEE (reference sequence). The CDR3 nucleotides read TGTGCCAGCAACCCAGGTCTTTCAGGGTATGGTGAAGCTTTCTTT. Translated: CASNPGLSGYGEAFF.

The chain combines TRBV30 with TRBJ2-5; tentative D call: TRBD1 (8 bases). Germline-derived CDR1 and CDR2 are GTSNPN and SVGIG (reference sequence). The CDR3 is 15 amino acids. Trimming took off 2 bases at V and 4 bases at J, with 17 bases between the two ends. The CDR3 DNA reads as TGTGCCTGGAGTTTCCCAGGGGGCGGGGGAGAGACCCAGTACTTC. It translates to CAWSFPGGGGETQYF.

The J gene is TRBJ1-4, the V gene TRBV3-1 (or the pseudogene TRBV3-2), with D perhaps matching TRBD1 (6 bases). CDR1 is LGHDT, CDR2 YNNKEL, per germline (reference sequence). The CDR3 extends over 14 amino acids. V was shortened by 4 bases and J by 8 bases, with 14 bases between the two germline ends. Here the CDR3 reads CASSPTGNREKLFF. The CDR3 DNA follows: TGTGCCAGCAGCCCCACAGGGAATCGGGAAAAACTGTTTTTT.

CDR3 DNA: TGTGCCATCAGTGAGTCCCCCCAATACTATGGCTACACCTTC. Encoded protein: CAISESPQYYGYTF. This chain links TRBV10-3 with TRBJ1-2; D call uncertain. The CDR3 length is 14 residues. From germline, CDR1 is ENHRY and CDR2 SYGVKD. Trimming removed 0 bases at V and 3 bases at J, with 8 bases between.

This chain uses TRBV18 with TRBJ2-1; 7 bases map to TRBD1. CDR1 and CDR2 from the germline V gene are KGHSH and LQKENI. Trimming at V came to 6 bases and at J to 4 bases, leaving 6 bases not matched to a gene. This CDR3 has 14 residues. The CDR3 DNA reads as TGTGCCAGCTCTCAAGACAGGGCATACAATGAGCAGTTCTTC. Protein product: CASSQDRAYNEQFF. The entire variable domain, with the rest obtained from reference TRBV18 and TRBJ2-1, is as follows: NAGVMQNPRHLVRRRGQEARLRCSPMKGHSHVYWYRQLPEEGLKFMVYLQKENIIDESGMPKERFSAEFPKEGPSILRIQQVVRGDSAAYFCASSQDRAYNEQFFGPGTRLTVL.

The chain employs TRBV19 and TRBJ1-1, with D uncertain. Trimming pared 5 bases from V and 4 bases from J, leaving 20 bases between. Per germline, CDR1 LNHDA and CDR2 SQIVND (reference sequence). The CDR3 has 16 amino acids. CDR3 protein: CASSYQWQRRGTEAFF. In nucleotides, the CDR3 is TGTGCCAGTAGTTACCAGTGGCAGAGGAGAGGCACTGAAGCTTTCTTT.

V and J are TRBV5-1 and TRBJ1-2; a possible D gene is TRBD1 (5 bases). V was trimmed by 0 bases and J by 3 bases, leaving 9 bases between them. The length of the CDR3 is 14 residues. Per the germline V gene, CDR1 is SGHRS and CDR2 is YFSETQ. The CDR3 region is CASSLDPGYYGYTF. CDR3 bases: TGCGCCAGCAGCTTGGATCCAGGGTACTATGGCTACACCTTC.

The rearrangement joins TRBV5-4 to TRBJ2-2; 7 positions match TRBD2. V shed 0 bases and J 5 bases; nucleotides not matched to a gene: 7. The CDR3 runs to 16 residues. Germline loops: CDR1 SGHNT, CDR2 YYREEE (reference sequence). The CDR3 nucleotides read TGTGCCAGCAGCTTGGGGGCTAGCGGCGGGACCGGGGAGCTGTTTTTT. Its translation is CASSLGASGGTGELFF.

This clone was recorded a few times. The CDR3 protein is CASSQDWAKSYEQYF. CDR3 bases: TGTGCCAGCAGCCAAGATTGGGCCAAATCCTACGAGCAGTACTTC. The chain has TRBV3-1 (or the pseudogene TRBV3-2) and TRBJ2-7; D not resolved. The CDR3 is made up of 15 amino acids. Deletions cut 0 bases from V and 1 base from J, with 10 bases between. Germline-derived CDR1 and CDR2 are LGHDT and YNNKEL (reference sequence).

The gene calls are TRBV4-1 and TRBJ2-2, with TRBD2 as a possible D gene (6 bases). The germline V gene encodes CDR1 MGHRA and CDR2 YSYEKL. CDR3 size: 16 residues. Trimming took off 2 bases at V and 8 bases at J, with 18 bases between the two ends. CDR3 DNA: TGCGCCAGCAGCCAATCGCGGGGCGCCCGCTTAGGGGAGCTGTTTTTT. Protein product: CASSQSRGARLGELFF.

This chain joins TRBV18 and TRBJ1-6; TRBD1 matches 7 bases. Per the germline V gene, CDR1 is KGHSH and CDR2 is LQKENI. CDR3 size: 15 residues. V shed 2 bases, J shed 7 bases, and the junction held 5 bases outside the gene matches. The CDR3 DNA follows: TGTGCCAGCTCACCAGTCCGGGACAGAAATTCACCCCTCCACTTT. This codes for CASSPVRDRNSPLHF.

The CDR3 DNA reads as TGTGCCAGCAGCCAAGGCGTACTAGCCACAGATACGCAGTATTTT. Protein: CASSQGVLATDTQYF. The rearrangement links TRBV3-1 (or the pseudogene TRBV3-2) to TRBJ2-3, with D maybe TRBD2 (6 bases). Per germline, CDR1 LGHDT and CDR2 YNNKEL (reference sequence). The V gene lost 1 base and the J gene lost 2 bases, with 10 bases spanning the gap. The CDR3 consists of 15 residues.

The rearrangement links TRBV29-1 to TRBJ1-2, with a possible D match to TRBD1 (6 bases). Germline loops: CDR1 SQVTM, CDR2 ANQGSEA. Trimming pared 5 bases from V and 2 bases from J, leaving 15 bases between. CDR3 length equals 14 residues. The CDR3 sequence is CSVHTGLQNYGYTF. The DNA of the CDR3 is TGCAGCGTTCACACAGGGCTTCAAAACTATGGCTACACCTTC. Variable domain in full (rest from reference TRBV29-1 and TRBJ1-2): SAVISQKPSRDICQRGTSLTIQCQVDSQVTMMFWYRQQPGQSLTLIATANQGSEATYESGFVIDKFPISRPNLTFSTLTVSNMSPEDSSIYLCSVHTGLQNYGYTFGSGTRLTVV.

This clone has just a few counts. The V and J genes are TRBV28 and TRBJ1-6; no firm D call. The CDR3 loop spans 11 amino acids. Germline lookup yields CDR1 MDHEN and CDR2 SYDVKM. V gave up 4 bases and J gave up 15 bases, with 10 bases separating them. This chain's CDR3 is CASSWGGNLHF. CDR3 sequence (DNA): TGTGCCAGCAGTTGGGGAGGGAACCTCCACTTT.

This chain uses TRBV25-1 with TRBJ2-2, with 9 nucleotides matching TRBD2. J was trimmed by 3 bases and V by 7 bases; bases with no gene match: 9. The CDR3 runs 16 residues. The germline gives CDR1 MGHDK, CDR2 SYGVNS. CDR3 sequence (DNA): TGTGCCAGCAACCCAGTTAGCGGGAGTCACACCGGGGAGCTGTTTTTT. Residues: CASNPVSGSHTGELFF.

This clone has more than one count but fewer than ten. The V gene is TRBV5-5, the J gene TRBJ2-1, with 9 nucleotides matching TRBD2. The CDR3 sequence is 15 residues long. The germline CDR1 and CDR2 sequences are SGHKS and YYEKEE (reference sequence). The trim removed 4 bases at V and 3 bases at J, leaving 5 bases unmatched. CDR3 protein: CASSQTSGSYNEQFF. CDR3 nucleotides: TGTGCCAGCAGCCAGACTAGCGGAAGCTACAATGAGCAGTTCTTC.

The chain recombines TRBV20-1 with TRBJ1-2, with 9 bases fitting TRBD1. Germline V gene lookup returns CDR1 DFQATT and CDR2 SNEGSKA (reference sequence). CDR3 length equals 13 residues. V lost 3 bases, J lost 7 bases, and 6 bases stayed unmatched. CDR3 DNA: TGCAGTGCTAGTCGGGACAGGGTTTCTGGCTACACCTTC. It encodes CSASRDRVSGYTF.

This clone has just one count. The CDR3 DNA follows: TGTGCCAGCAGCTCCTATACAGGGGTGGTGGAGACCCAGTACTTC. Translated, it gives CASSSYTGVVETQYF. The rearrangement uses TRBV11-1 and TRBJ2-5; TRBD1 aligns across 7 bases. Germline loops: CDR1 SGHAT, CDR2 FQDESV (reference sequence). With 4 bases clipped from V and 5 bases from J, the junction kept 10 bases outside the gene matches. CDR3 length: 15 residues.

The chain is built from TRBV28 and TRBJ1-2; D may be TRBD1 (5 bases). Germline V lookup: CDR1 MDHEN, CDR2 SYDVKM. V lost 9 bases, J lost 0 bases, and 14 bases lay in between. CDR3 length: 14 amino acids. The chain's CDR3 is CASRTGDANYGYTF. CDR3 bases: TGTGCCAGTAGAACGGGGGATGCTAACTATGGCTACACCTTC.

The chain combines TRBV19 with TRBJ2-1, with 8 bases aligning to TRBD2. This CDR3 is 17 amino acids long. The germline CDR1 and CDR2 sequences are LNHDA and SQIVND (reference sequence). V gave up 0 bases and J gave up 7 bases; unmatched junction bases: 11. CDR3 amino acids: CASSIEGSGRTDNEQFF. The DNA for the CDR3 is TGTGCCAGTAGTATAGAGGGCAGCGGGAGAACAGATAATGAGCAGTTCTTC.

The chain employs TRBV18 and TRBJ2-2; TRBD1 aligns across 7 bases. V lost 2 bases and J lost 5; bases outside the gene matches: 11. Germline lookup yields CDR1 KGHSH and CDR2 LQKENI. The length of the CDR3 is 17 residues. The DNA of the CDR3 is TGTGCCAGCTCACCAACTTCCGGGACAGTAGGTACCGGGGAGCTGTTTTTT. This encodes CASSPTSGTVGTGELFF.